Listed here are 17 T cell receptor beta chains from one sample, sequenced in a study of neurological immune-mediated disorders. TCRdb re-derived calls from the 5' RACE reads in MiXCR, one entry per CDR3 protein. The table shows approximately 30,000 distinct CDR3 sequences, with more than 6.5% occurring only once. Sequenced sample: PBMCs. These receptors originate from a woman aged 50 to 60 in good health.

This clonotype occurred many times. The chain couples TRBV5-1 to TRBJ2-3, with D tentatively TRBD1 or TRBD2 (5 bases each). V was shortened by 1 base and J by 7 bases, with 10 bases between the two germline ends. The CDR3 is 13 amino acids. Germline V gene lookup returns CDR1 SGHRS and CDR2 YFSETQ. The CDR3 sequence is CASSLSGANTQYF. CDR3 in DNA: TGCGCCAGCAGCTTGTCCGGGGCGAATACGCAGTATTTT.

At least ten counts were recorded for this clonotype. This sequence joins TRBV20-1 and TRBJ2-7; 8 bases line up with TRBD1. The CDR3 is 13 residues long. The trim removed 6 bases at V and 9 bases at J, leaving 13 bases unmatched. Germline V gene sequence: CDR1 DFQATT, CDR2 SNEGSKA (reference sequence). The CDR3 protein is CSAPETGEWGQYF. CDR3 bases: TGCAGTGCCCCCGAGACAGGGGAATGGGGGCAGTACTTC.

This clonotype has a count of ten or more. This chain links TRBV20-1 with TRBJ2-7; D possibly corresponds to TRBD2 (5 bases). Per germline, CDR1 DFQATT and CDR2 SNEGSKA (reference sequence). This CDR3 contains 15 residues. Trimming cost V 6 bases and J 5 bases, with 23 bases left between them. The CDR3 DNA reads TGCAGTGCAACGGACCCACTAGGAGTCCCTAACGAGCAGTACTTC. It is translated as CSATDPLGVPNEQYF.

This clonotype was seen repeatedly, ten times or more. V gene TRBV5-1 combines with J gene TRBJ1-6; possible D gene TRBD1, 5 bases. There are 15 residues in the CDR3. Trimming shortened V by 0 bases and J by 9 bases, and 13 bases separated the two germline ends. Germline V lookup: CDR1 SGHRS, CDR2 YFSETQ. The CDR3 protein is CASSLAGDPRSPLHF. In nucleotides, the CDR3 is TGCGCCAGCAGCTTGGCTGGGGACCCCCGTTCACCCCTCCACTTT.

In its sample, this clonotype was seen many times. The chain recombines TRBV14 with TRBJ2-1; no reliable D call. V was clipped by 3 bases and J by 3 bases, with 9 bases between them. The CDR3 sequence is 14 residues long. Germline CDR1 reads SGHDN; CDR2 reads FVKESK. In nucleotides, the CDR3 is TGTGCCAGCAGCCAGGTCGACATCTACAATGAGCAGTTCTTC. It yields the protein CASSQVDIYNEQFF.

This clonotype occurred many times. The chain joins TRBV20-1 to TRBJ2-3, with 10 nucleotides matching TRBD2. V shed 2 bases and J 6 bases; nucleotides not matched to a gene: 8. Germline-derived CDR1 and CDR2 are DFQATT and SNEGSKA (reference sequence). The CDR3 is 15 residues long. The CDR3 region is CSARRWGTSEDTQYF. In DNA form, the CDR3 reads TGCAGTGCTAGAAGATGGGGGACTAGCGAGGATACGCAGTATTTT.

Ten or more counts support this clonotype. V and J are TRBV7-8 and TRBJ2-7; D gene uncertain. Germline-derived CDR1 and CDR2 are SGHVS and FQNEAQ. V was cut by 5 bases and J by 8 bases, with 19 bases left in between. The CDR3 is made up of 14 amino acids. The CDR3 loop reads CASSLSSLEWQQYF. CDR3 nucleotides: TGTGCCAGCAGCCTCTCTAGTTTGGAATGGCAGCAGTACTTC.

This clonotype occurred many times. CDR3 in amino acids: CASSLDGGMNTEAFF. Written as DNA, the CDR3 is TGTGCCAGCAGCTTAGATGGGGGCATGAACACTGAAGCTTTCTTT. V is TRBV7-2 and J is TRBJ1-1; perhaps TRBD1 as D (6 bases). Trimming shortened V by 1 base and J by 0 bases, and 9 bases separated the two germline ends. The CDR3 is 15 amino acids. Germline V lookup: CDR1 SGHTA, CDR2 FQGNSA.

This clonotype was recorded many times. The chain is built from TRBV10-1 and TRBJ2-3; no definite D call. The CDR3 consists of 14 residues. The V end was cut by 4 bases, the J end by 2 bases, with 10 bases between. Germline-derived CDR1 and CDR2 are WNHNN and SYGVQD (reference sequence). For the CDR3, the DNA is TGCGCCAGCAGTGGAAGCTACCCCACAGATACGCAGTATTTT. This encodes CASSGSYPTDTQYF.

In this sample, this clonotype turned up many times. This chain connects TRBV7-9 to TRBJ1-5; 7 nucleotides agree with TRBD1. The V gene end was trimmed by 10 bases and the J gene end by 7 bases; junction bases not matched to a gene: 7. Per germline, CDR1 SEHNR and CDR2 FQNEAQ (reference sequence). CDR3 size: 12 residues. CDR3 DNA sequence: TGTGCCATTCAAACAGGGGACCAGCCCCAGCATTTT. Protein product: CAIQTGDQPQHF.

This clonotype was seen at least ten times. The CDR3 loop reads CSARAIHEQYF. For the CDR3, the DNA is TGCAGTGCTAGGGCTATCCACGAGCAGTACTTC. The chain employs TRBV20-1 and TRBJ2-7; no definite D call. V gave up 3 bases and J gave up 5 bases, with 8 bases separating them. CDR1 and CDR2 (germline): DFQATT, SNEGSKA (reference sequence). There are 11 residues in the CDR3.

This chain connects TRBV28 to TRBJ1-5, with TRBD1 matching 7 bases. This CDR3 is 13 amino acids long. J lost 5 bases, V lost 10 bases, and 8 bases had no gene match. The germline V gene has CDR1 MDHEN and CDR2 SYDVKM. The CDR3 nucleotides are TGTGCCACAAACCCCGACAGGGATCAGCCCCAGCATTTT. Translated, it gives CATNPDRDQPQHF.

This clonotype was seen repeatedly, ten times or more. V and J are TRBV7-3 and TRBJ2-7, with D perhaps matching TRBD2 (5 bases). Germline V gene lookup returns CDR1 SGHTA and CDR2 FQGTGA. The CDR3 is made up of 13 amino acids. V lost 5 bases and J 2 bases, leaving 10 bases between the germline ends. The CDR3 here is CASSPRGTYEQYF. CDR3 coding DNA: TGTGCCAGCAGCCCTCGGGGTACCTACGAGCAGTACTTC.

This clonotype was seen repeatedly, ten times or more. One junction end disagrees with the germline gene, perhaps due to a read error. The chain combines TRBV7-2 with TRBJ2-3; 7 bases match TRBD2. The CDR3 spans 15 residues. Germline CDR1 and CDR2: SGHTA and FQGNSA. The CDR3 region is CASSLSLTSRDTQYF. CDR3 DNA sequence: TGTGCCAGCAGCTTATCATTGACTAGCAGAGATACGCAGTATTTT. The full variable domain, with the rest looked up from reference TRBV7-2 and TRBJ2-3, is GAGVSQSPSNKVTEKGKDVELRCDPISGHTALYWYRQSLGQGLEFLIYFQGNSAPDKSGLPSDRFSAERTGGSVSTLTIQRTQQEDSAVYLCASSLSLTSRDTQYFGPGTRLTVL.

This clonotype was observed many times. The CDR3 sequence is CASSFGAAGSPLHF. In DNA form, the CDR3 reads TGCGCCAGCAGCTTTGGGGCGGCCGGTTCACCCCTCCACTTT. The chain combines TRBV5-1 with TRBJ1-6; tentatively, D is TRBD1 (5 bases). The CDR3 is 14 amino acids. The V end lost 2 bases, the J end lost 9 bases, and 12 bases lay between the germline ends. The V gene's germline CDR1 is SGHRS and CDR2 YFSETQ.

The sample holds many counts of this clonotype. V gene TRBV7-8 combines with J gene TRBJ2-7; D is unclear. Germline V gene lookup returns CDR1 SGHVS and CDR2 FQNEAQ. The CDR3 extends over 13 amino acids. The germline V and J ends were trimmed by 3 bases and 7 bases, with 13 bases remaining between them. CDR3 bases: TGTGCCAGCAGCTTGGGTCCGTTCGGGGAGCAGTACTTC. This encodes CASSLGPFGEQYF.

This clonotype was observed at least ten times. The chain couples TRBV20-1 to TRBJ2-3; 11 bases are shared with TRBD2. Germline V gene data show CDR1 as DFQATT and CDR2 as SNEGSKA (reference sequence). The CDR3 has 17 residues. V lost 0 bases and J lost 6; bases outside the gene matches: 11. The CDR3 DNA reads TGCAGTGCTAGAGATTCAGGCGGGACTAGCGGATGGGATACGCAGTATTTT. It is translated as CSARDSGGTSGWDTQYF.